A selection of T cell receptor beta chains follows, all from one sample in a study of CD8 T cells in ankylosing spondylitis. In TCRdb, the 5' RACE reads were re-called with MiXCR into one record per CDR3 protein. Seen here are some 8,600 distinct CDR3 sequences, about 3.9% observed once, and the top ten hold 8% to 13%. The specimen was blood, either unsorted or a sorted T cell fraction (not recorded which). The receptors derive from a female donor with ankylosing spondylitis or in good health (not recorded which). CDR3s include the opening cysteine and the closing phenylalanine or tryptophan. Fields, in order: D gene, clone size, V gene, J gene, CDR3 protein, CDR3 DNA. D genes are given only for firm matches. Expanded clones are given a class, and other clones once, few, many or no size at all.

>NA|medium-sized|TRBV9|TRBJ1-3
CASSSRTGNTIYF
TGTGCCAGCAGCTCTCGGACTGGAAACACCATATATTTT
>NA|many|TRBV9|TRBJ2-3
CASSVTRSDRDTQYF
TGTGCCAGCAGCGTAACCCGATCCGACCGTGATACGCAGTATTTT
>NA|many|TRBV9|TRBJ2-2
CASSPPLRDRTGELFF
TGTGCCAGCAGCCCCCCCCTTCGGGACCGCACCGGGGAGCTGTTTTTT
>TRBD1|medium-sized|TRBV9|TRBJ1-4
CASSMKDRVSEKLFF
TGTGCCAGCAGCATGAAGGACAGGGTTAGTGAAAAACTGTTTTTT
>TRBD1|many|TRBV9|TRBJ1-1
CASSARDSQAFF
TGTGCCAGCAGCGCAAGGGACAGTCAAGCTTTCTTT
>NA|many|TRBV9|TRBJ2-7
CASSPVGGRSYEQYF
TGTGCCAGCAGCCCGGTCGGAGGTCGCTCCTACGAGCAGTACTTC
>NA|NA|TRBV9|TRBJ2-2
CASGPMNTGELFF
TGTGCCAGTGGACCAATGAACACCGGGGAGCTGTTTTTT
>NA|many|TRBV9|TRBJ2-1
CASSVATASVQFF
TGTGCCAGCAGCGTAGCTACGGCGTCTGTGCAGTTCTTC
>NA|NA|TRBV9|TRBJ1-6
CASSLRTESNSPLHF
TGTGCCAGCAGCCTCCGGACAGAATCCAATTCACCCCTCCACTTT
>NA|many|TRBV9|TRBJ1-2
CASTDGASYGYTF
TGTGCCAGCACCGACGGAGCATCCTATGGCTACACCTTC
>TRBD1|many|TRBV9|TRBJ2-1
CASSVGRGLLNEQFF
TGTGCCAGCAGCGTAGGCAGGGGGCTGTTAAATGAGCAGTTCTTC
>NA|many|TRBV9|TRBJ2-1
CASSVGQNEQFF
TGTGCCAGCAGCGTAGGACAGAATGAGCAGTTCTTC
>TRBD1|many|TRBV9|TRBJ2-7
CASSPARDRGYEQYF
TGTGCCAGCAGCCCAGCCCGGGACAGGGGCTACGAGCAGTACTTC
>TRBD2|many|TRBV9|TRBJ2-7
CASSVGGGGVYEQYF
TGTGCCAGCAGCGTAGGAGGCGGGGGGGTTTACGAGCAGTACTTC
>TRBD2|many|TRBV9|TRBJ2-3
CASSVSGGTDTQYF
TGTGCCAGCAGCGTTAGCGGGGGAACAGATACGCAGTATTTT
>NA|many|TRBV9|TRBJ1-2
CASSSGDPYGYTF
TGTGCCAGCAGCAGTGGGGATCCCTATGGCTACACCTTC
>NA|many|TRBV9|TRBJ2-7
CASSARSYEQYF
TGTGCCAGCAGCGCTCGCTCCTACGAGCAGTACTTC
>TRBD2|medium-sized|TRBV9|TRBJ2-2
CASSANGASGGFGELFF
TGTGCCAGCAGCGCCAATGGAGCTAGCGGGGGGTTCGGGGAGCTGTTTTTT
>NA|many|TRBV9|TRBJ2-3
CASSVDGGTADTQYF
TGTGCCAGCAGCGTAGACGGGGGTACTGCAGATACGCAGTATTTT
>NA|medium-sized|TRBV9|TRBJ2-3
CASSELAVTDTQYF
TGTGCCAGCAGTGAACTAGCCGTGACAGATACGCAGTATTTT
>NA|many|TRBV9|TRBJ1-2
CASSVEGGISIGYGYTF
TGTGCCAGCAGCGTAGAAGGGGGAATAAGCATAGGATATGGCTACACCTTC
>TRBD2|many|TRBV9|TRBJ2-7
CASSVAAGKTYEQYF
TGTGCCAGCAGCGTAGCAGCGGGAAAGACCTACGAGCAGTACTTC
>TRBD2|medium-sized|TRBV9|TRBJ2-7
CASSVGLAGDEQYF
TGTGCCAGCAGCGTAGGACTAGCGGGGGACGAGCAGTACTTC
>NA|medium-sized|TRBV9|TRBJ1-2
CASSVRAGATPNYGYTF
TGTGCCAGCAGCGTAAGGGCAGGAGCAACACCTAACTATGGCTACACCTTC
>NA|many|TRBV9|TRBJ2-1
CASSVGSWDYNEQFF
TGTGCCAGCAGCGTAGGGTCCTGGGACTACAATGAGCAGTTCTTC
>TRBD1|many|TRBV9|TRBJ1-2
CASSPPGTAANYGYTF
TGTGCCAGCAGCCCACCCGGGACAGCCGCTAACTATGGCTACACCTTC
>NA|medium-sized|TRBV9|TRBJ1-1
CASSVGSSVGTEAFF
TGTGCCAGCAGCGTAGGAAGTTCGGTGGGCACTGAAGCTTTCTTT
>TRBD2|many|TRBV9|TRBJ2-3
CASSVSSGGASDTQYF
TGTGCCAGCAGCGTGTCTAGCGGGGGGGCCTCAGATACGCAGTATTTT
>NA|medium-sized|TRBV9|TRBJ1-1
CASSEGALVTMNTEAFF
TGTGCCAGCAGCGAAGGGGCCCTTGTGACTATGAACACTGAAGCTTTCTTT
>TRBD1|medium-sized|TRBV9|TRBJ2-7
CASSVGTGLTYEQYF
TGTGCCAGCAGCGTCGGGACAGGGCTGACCTACGAGCAGTACTTC
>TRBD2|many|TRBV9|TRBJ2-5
CASSVGAGGRQETQYF
TGTGCCAGCAGCGTAGGTGCGGGGGGGCGCCAAGAGACCCAGTACTTC
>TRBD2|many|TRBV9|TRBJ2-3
CASSVTSGGITSTDTQYF
TGTGCCAGCAGCGTCACTAGCGGGGGGATAACTAGCACAGATACGCAGTATTTT
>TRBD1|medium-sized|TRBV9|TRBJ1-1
CASSFRTGGNTEAFF
TGTGCCAGCAGCTTCAGAACAGGGGGAAACACTGAAGCTTTCTTT
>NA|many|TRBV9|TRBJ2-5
CASRPTLGETQYF
TGTGCCAGCAGGCCGACTCTCGGAGAGACCCAGTACTTC
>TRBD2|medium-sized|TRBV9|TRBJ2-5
CASSVGSAGEETQYF
TGTGCCAGCAGCGTAGGGTCGGCGGGAGAAGAGACCCAGTACTTC
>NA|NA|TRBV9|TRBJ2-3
CASSVARSNLHSTDTQYF
TGTGCCAGCAGCGTAGCTCGGTCTAACCTTCATAGCACAGATACGCAGTATTTT
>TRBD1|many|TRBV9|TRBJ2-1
CASSATGLTYNEQFF
TGTGCCAGCAGCGCGACAGGGTTAACCTACAATGAGCAGTTCTTC
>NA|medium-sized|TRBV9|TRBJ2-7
CASSVTGNPYEQYF
TGTGCCAGCAGCGTTACGGGAAACCCCTACGAGCAGTACTTC
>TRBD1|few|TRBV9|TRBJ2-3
CASSPRQGRTTDTQYF
TGTGCCAGCAGCCCCCGACAGGGGAGAACCACAGATACGCAGTATTTT
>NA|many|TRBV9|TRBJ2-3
CASSPRPHSYADTQYF
TGTGCCAGCAGCCCTCGACCCCATTCCTACGCAGATACGCAGTATTTT
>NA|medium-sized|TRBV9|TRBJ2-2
CASSPTPGELFF
TGTGCCAGCAGCCCCACCCCCGGGGAGCTGTTTTTT
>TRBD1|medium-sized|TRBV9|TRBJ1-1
CASSLGFGGGLNTEAFF
TGTGCCAGCAGCCTCGGTTTCGGAGGGGGCCTGAACACTGAAGCTTTCTTT
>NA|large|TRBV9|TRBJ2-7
CASSVEPGTEQYF
TGTGCCAGCAGCGTAGAACCGGGTACCGAGCAGTACTTC
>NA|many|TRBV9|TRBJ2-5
CASSQGETQYF
TGTGCCAGCAGCCAAGGAGAGACCCAGTACTTC
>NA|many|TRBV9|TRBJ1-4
CASSARRGSEKLFF
TGTGCCAGCAGCGCCCGGCGGGGGAGTGAAAAACTGTTTTTT
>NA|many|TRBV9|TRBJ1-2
CASSPGLSRGDGYTF
TGTGCCAGCAGCCCGGGGTTGAGCAGGGGAGATGGCTACACCTTC
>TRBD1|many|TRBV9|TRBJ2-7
CASSVSQGAYEQYF
TGTGCCAGCAGCGTCAGTCAGGGGGCCTACGAGCAGTACTTC
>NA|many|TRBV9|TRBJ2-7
CASSPYRASSDEQYF
TGTGCCAGCAGCCCATACAGGGCGAGTAGCGACGAGCAGTACTTC
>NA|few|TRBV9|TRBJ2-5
CASNLGGGEQETQYF
TGTGCCAGCAACCTGGGGGGCGGAGAGCAAGAGACCCAGTACTTC
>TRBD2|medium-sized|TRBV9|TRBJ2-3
CASSLSGPNTDTQYF
TGTGCCAGCAGCCTTAGCGGGCCTAACACAGATACGCAGTATTTT
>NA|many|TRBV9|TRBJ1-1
CASSALTKGNTEAFF
TGTGCCAGCAGCGCGCTTACGAAGGGGAACACTGAAGCTTTCTTT
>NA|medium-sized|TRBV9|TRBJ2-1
CASSPPGAPLEEQFF
TGTGCCAGCAGCCCCCCCGGGGCCCCCTTAGAAGAGCAGTTCTTC